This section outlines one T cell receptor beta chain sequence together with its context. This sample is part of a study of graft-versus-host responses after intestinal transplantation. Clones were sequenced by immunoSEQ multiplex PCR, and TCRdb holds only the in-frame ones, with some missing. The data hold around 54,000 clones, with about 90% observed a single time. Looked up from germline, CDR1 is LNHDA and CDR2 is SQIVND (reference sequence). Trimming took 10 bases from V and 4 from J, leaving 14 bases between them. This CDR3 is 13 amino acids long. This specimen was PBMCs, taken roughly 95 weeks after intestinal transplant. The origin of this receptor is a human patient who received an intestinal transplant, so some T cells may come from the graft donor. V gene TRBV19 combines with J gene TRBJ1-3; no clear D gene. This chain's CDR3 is CATRGSLGNTIYF. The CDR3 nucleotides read TGTGCCACCCGGGGATCCCTCGGAAACACCATATATTTT.